This T cell receptor beta chain emerged from a study of T cells in Graves' hyperthyroidism and ophthalmopathy (dated 2019 in TCRdb). About the full investigation: Peripheral blood was sampled at the time of initial diagnosis, prior to any treatment. Thyroid tissue and blood T-cell repertoires from several Graves' hyperthyroidism patients were also compared in the study. The approximately 100 discovery patients were randomly split 7:3 into training and test sets. To identify TCR V-J signatures that set the groups apart, the researchers used a discovery cohort of 100 patients, made up of 40 to 45 with Graves' ophthalmopathy and about 55 with stable Graves' hyperthyroidism. The paper describes TCR Vbeta CDR3 sequencing of 135 peripheral blood samples, made up of 40 to 45 ophthalmopathy patients, roughly 75 hyperthyroidism patients and approximately 17 progressor patients. After sampling, hyperthyroidism patients received methimazole starting at 30 mg daily, and ophthalmopathy patients received high-dose intravenous methylprednisolone. An independent validation cohort of 18 to 20 hyperthyroidism patients and some 15 patients who later progressed to ophthalmopathy tested prospective prediction of ophthalmopathy.

The CDR3 starts with the cysteine, ends with the phenylalanine, and has 13 residues. The kept DNA is CDR3 alone, 39 bases in frame from the first base. V gives up 3 bases and J gives up 2 bases, and the segment between their germline ends measures 11 bases. From the germline V gene (reference sequence), CDR1 is DFQATT and CDR2 is SNEGSKA. Study-wide conclusions, independent of this receptor: Blood samples also contained most of the expanded thyroid clonotypes (frequency above 0.001), which suggests that blood repertoires may reflect thyroid immune responses. A model built on a 13 V-J signature distinguished ophthalmopathy from stable hyperthyroidism, reaching about 89% sensitivity and approximately 81% specificity in cross-validation and 80%/75% in testing. No statistical method was used to fix the sample size in advance, and group allocation was not hidden from the investigators. In validation, the model predicted progression to ophthalmopathy with 65% to 71% sensitivity and 72% to 85% specificity, a median of 6.5 months before onset.

Stable Graves' hyperthyroidism was defined as no progression to ophthalmopathy during 18 months of follow-up. Hyperthyroidism patients were newly diagnosed, with disease duration under 2 months, and aged 18 to 65 years. Patients with uncontrolled infections, other autoimmune diseases, pregnancy or lactation were excluded. Diagnoses were established on the basis of clinical symptoms, serum thyroxine and TRAb, thyroid ultrasound, and orbital computed tomography. PBMCs were separated from roughly 10 ml of fresh peripheral blood using Ficoll-Paque density gradient centrifugation. Total RNA was extracted with Trizol reagent, and quality was checked on an Agilent 2100 Bioanalyzer. Comments on this clonotype: It has no known antigen specificity. Base qualities are not provided; no much larger clone lies one nucleotide away.

The TCR beta CDR3 regions were amplified from RNA transcripts. A first-round RT-PCR of the TCR CDR3 used the HTBI primer set with the Qiagen OneStep RT-PCR kit. A second multiplex PCR round built the libraries, followed by size selection and purification. Sequencing of the libraries was done on an Illumina HiSeq2000 using paired-end 100 bp reads. The source study handled its data this way. SOAPnuke was used to process the raw data, removing reads that contained adapters or uncalled bases, had a mean Phred below 15, or lacked an exact match to the constant primer or identifier. COPE v1.2.5 was used to merge high-quality paired reads, and clonotypes were defined as unique nucleotide sequences. MiTCR v1.1 was used to align the clonotypes against IMGT TRBV, TRBD and TRBJ reference segments. The analysis included only V-J combinations with a frequency above 0.0001, which together covered 99% to 99.2% of the repertoires. The TCS score was defined as F50 (clonal expansion) divided by E x V (chaos), with BLOSUM62-based TCRdist calculated between CDR3 peptides within each V-J. Welch's t-statistics and random forest reduced several hundred V-J features to 13, which were used in a naive Bayes classifier (R e1071). TCRdb reran the public reads through fastp at Q25 and MiXCR, keeping productive beta chains. Under each unique CDR3 protein, matching rows form one entry showing the most common genes and DNA. The V and J calls here are based on TCRdb, not the publication. For this sample the table gives about 200,000 distinct CDR3 sequences, of which less than 20% were detected only once. Roughly 55% of the sample is in the top ten clones.

The chain is made from TRBV20-1 and TRBJ2-7; perhaps TRBD1 is the D gene, with 6 bases matching. The specimen sequenced was blood. This sequence originates from a woman between 45 and 60 years old with Graves' hyperthyroidism. The CDR3 reads as follows: CSAREQGAYEQYF. The nucleotide sequence is given as TGCAGTGCTAGGGAACAGGGAGCCTACGAGCAGTACTTC.